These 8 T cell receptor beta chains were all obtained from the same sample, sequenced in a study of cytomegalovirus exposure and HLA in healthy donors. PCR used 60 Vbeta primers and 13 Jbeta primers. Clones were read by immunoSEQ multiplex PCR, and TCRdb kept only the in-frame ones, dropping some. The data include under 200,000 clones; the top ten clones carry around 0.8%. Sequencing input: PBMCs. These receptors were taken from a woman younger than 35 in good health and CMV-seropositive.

This CDR3 reads CASTPGGGQGAVGEQYF. CDR3 in DNA: TGTGCCAGCACCCCGGGCGGGGGACAGGGGGCTGTTGGCGAGCAGTACTTC. This chain links TRBV27 with TRBJ2-7, with 12 nucleotides matching TRBD1. The trim removed 7 bases at V and 6 bases at J, leaving 16 bases unmatched. This CDR3 contains 17 residues. Germline-derived CDR1 and CDR2 are MNHEY and SMNVEV (reference sequence).

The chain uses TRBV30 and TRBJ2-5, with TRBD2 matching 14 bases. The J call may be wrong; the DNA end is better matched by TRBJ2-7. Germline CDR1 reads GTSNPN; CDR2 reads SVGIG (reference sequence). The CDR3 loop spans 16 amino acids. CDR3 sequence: CAWSGRLAGGSYEQYF. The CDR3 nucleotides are TGTGCCTGGAGTGGCAGACTAGCGGGAGGGAGCTACGAGCAGTACTTC.

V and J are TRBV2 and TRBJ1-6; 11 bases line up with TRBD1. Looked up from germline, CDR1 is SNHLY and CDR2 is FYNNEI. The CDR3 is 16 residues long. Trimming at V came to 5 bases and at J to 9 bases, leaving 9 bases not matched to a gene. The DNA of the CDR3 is TGTGCCAGCAGTTTCCATTTCGGGACAGGGGGTTCACCCCTCCACTTT. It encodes CASSFHFGTGGSPLHF. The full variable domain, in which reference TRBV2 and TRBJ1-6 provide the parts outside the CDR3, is EPEVTQTPSHQVTQMGQEVILRCVPISNHLYFYWYRQILGQKVEFLVSFYNNEISEKSEIFDDQFSVERPDGSNFTLKIRSTKLEDSAMYFCASSFHFGTGGSPLHFGNGTRLTVT.

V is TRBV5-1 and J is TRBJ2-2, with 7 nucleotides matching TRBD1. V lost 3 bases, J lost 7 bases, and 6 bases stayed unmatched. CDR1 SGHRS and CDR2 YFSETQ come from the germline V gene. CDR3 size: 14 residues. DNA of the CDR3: TGCGCCAGCAGCTCCGGACAGGACAGCGGGGAGCTGTTTTTT. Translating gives CASSSGQDSGELFF.

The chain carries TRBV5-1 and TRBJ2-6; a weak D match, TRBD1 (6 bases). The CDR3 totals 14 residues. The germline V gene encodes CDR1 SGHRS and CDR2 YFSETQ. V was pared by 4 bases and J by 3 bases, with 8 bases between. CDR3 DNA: TGCGCCAGCAGCGGGGGCCGTGGGGCCAACGTCCTGACTTTC. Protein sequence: CASSGGRGANVLTF.

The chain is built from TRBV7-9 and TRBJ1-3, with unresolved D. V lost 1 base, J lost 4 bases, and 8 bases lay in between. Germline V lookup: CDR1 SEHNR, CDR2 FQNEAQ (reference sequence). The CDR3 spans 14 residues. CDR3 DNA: TGTGCCAGCAGCTTAGGAGTATCCGGAAACACCATATATTTT. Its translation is CASSLGVSGNTIYF. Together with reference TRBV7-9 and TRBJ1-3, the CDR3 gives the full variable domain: DTGVSQNPRHKITKRGQNVTFRCDPISEHNRLYWYRQTLGQGPEFLTYFQNEAQLEKSRLLSDRFSAERPKGSFSTLEIQRTEQGDSAMYLCASSLGVSGNTIYFGEGSWLTVV.

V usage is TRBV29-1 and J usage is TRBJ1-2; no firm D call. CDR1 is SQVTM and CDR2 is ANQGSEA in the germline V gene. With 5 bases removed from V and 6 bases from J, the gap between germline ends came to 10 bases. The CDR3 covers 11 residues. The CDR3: CSVPSRDGYTF. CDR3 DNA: TGCAGCGTTCCTTCTCGGGATGGCTACACCTTC.

CDR3 nucleotides: TGTGCCAGCAGCCCGGACAGACAACCCCTCCACTTT. It translates to CASSPDRQPLHF. V gene TRBV7-9 combines with J gene TRBJ1-6; D possibly corresponds to TRBD1 (6 bases). V gave up 5 bases and J gave up 12 bases, with 11 bases separating them. From germline, CDR1 is SEHNR and CDR2 FQNEAQ (reference sequence). This CDR3 has 12 residues.